This T cell receptor beta chain emerged from a study of vaccination and CD4 T cells after COVID-19. In the study overall: As a positive control, some control cultures were given a CEFX pool, while others were given an HIV-1 Nef pool or no peptide.

Cultured CD4+ T-cell DNA underwent Oncomine TCR Beta short-read sequencing. Each CDR3 protein gets one entry after TCRdb re-called the PCR reads with MiXCR. The table shows fewer than 25,000 distinct CDR3 sequences, with 30% to 45% occurring only once. Indicated time point: late sampling 161 to 241 days after vaccination in a few convalescent patients. Documented treatment: roughly ten-day PBMC culture with coronavirus spike peptide pools or control peptides (ViraFEST assay). This clonotype was counted between two and nine times. Antigen specificity is unknown. The CDR3 sequence is 12 residues long. With V trimmed by 6 bases and J by 15 bases, 11 bases remained unmatched. Germline CDR1 reads MNHEY; CDR2 reads SMNVEV (reference sequence).

The chain employs TRBV27 and TRBJ2-1, with 7 nucleotides matching TRBD1. The receptor was derived from a human donor who had recovered from COVID-19. Sample: CD4+ T cells from blood, cultured in vitro, taken about 7 months after SARS-CoV-2 vaccination. The CDR3 nucleotides are TGTGCCAGCAGCCCCGACAGGGTGAGGCGGTTCTTC. Its translation is CASSPDRVRRFF.